This T cell receptor beta chain was sequenced for a study of blood T cell repertoires in COVID-19. Background on the study: Nucleic acid was either cDNA or gDNA, and it came from T cells, B-cell-depleted T cells, or PBMCs.

This CDR3 has 15 residues. The V gene lost 0 bases and the J gene lost 4 bases, with 11 bases spanning the gap. Germline V lookup: CDR1 LNHDA, CDR2 SQIVND (reference sequence). Authors' processing steps: Amplification of reference gene primers was used by the study to estimate nucleated cell counts. Data came from immunoSEQ multiplex PCR; TCRdb stores just in-frame clones and leaves some out. Clonal size and the V and J genes are those of that table, whereas D and trimming came from the DNA. Of 95,000 to 150,000 clones listed, approximately 83% are singletons. The specimen was peripheral blood. The source is a man at least 80 years old with active or convalescent COVID-19. V is TRBV19 and J is TRBJ2-3, with D unresolved. CDR3 coding DNA: TGTGCCAGTAGTATAGATATGGGTAGCTCAGATACGCAGTATTTT. As protein: CASSIDMGSSDTQYF.